This is a list of T cell receptor beta chains from one sample in a study of T-cell reconstitution after alpha-beta-depleted transplantation in children. TCRdb ran MiXCR on the PCR reads and lists one entry per CDR3 protein. The table shows about 980,000 distinct CDR3 sequences, with about 26% occurring only once. This specimen was PBMCs, mostly from graft donor cells, taken 360 days after TCRalphabeta/CD19-depleted stem cell transplant. The receptors stem from a boy younger than two who had a stem cell transplant for SCID, so the T cells may come from the graft donor. The CDR3 runs from the conserved cysteine through the conserved F or W. The D gene is left open where the match is weak. A clone size is listed for some rows: how often the clone was seen (once, few, many), or a class if it is expanded.

d_gene: TRBD1
v_gene: TRBV19
abundance: NA
len: 12
j_gene: TRBJ1-6
CDR3nt: TGTGCCAGTAGTATACCAGGGGGCCAAGTCCACTTT
CDR3aa: CASSIPGGQVHF

d_gene: TRBD2
v_gene: TRBV5-1
abundance: few
len: 16
j_gene: TRBJ2-3
CDR3nt: TGCGCCAGCAGCTTGCTTAGCGGGGCTAGCACAGATACGCAGTATTTT
CDR3aa: CASSLLSGASTDTQYF

d_gene: NA
v_gene: TRBV10-1
abundance: few
len: 15
j_gene: TRBJ2-1
CDR3nt: TGCGCCAGCAGTGCCCCGGGAAGCTCCTACAATGAGCAGTTCTTC
CDR3aa: CASSAPGSSYNEQFF

d_gene: NA
v_gene: TRBV7-2
abundance: NA
len: 14
j_gene: TRBJ2-3
CDR3nt: TGTGCCAGCAGCGTCGCGGGTTTAGGAGATACGCAGTATTTT
CDR3aa: CASSVAGLGDTQYF

d_gene: TRBD1
v_gene: TRBV12-3/TRBV12-4
abundance: few
len: 14
j_gene: TRBJ2-1
CDR3nt: TGTGCCAGCACCGTCGACAGGGTTGACAATGAGCAGTTCTTC
CDR3aa: CASTVDRVDNEQFF

d_gene: TRBD2
v_gene: TRBV27
abundance: few
len: 14
j_gene: TRBJ2-3
CDR3nt: TGTGCCAGCAGCCTCGACCGGGGGGGGGATACGCAGTATTTT
CDR3aa: CASSLDRGGDTQYF

d_gene: TRBD2
v_gene: TRBV6-1
abundance: few
len: 16
j_gene: TRBJ2-4
CDR3nt: TGTGCCAGCAGCCGGGCGGGGGACGCGAAGGGAAACATTCAGTACTTC
CDR3aa: CASSRAGDAKGNIQYF

d_gene: TRBD1
v_gene: TRBV5-1
abundance: many
len: 17
j_gene: TRBJ2-2
CDR3nt: TGCGCCAGCAGCACGGTCATGGGGACAGGGACCACCGGGGAGCTGTTTTTT
CDR3aa: CASSTVMGTGTTGELFF

d_gene: NA
v_gene: TRBV2
abundance: few
len: 9
j_gene: TRBJ1-2
CDR3nt: TGTGCCAGCAGTTTTAAGGGATTTTTC
CDR3aa: CASSFKGFF

d_gene: TRBD1
v_gene: TRBV5-1
abundance: NA
len: 17
j_gene: TRBJ2-6
CDR3nt: TGCGCCAGCAGCTTTGGGACAGGGGTTGGTGGGGCCAACGTCCTGACTTTC
CDR3aa: CASSFGTGVGGANVLTF

d_gene: TRBD1
v_gene: TRBV28
abundance: NA
len: 15
j_gene: TRBJ2-1
CDR3nt: TGTGCCAGCAGTTTATCCCGGGACAGGGGGTATGAGCAGTTCTTC
CDR3aa: CASSLSRDRGYEQFF

d_gene: TRBD1
v_gene: TRBV6-5
abundance: NA
len: 15
j_gene: TRBJ1-2
CDR3nt: TGTGCCAGCAGTTACGGGCTACAGGGGACCTATGGCTACACCTTC
CDR3aa: CASSYGLQGTYGYTF

d_gene: NA
v_gene: TRBV7-8
abundance: NA
len: 16
j_gene: TRBJ2-3
CDR3nt: TGTGCCAGCAGGTTCGACAGGTTATCTAGCACAGATACGCAGTATTTT
CDR3aa: CASRFDRLSSTDTQYF

d_gene: TRBD1
v_gene: TRBV6-2/TRBV6-3
abundance: NA
len: 16
j_gene: TRBJ2-1
CDR3nt: TGTGCCAGCAGCCGGGACAGGGGGCGCCACTACAATGAGCAGTTCTTC
CDR3aa: CASSRDRGRHYNEQFF

d_gene: NA
v_gene: TRBV25-1
abundance: NA
len: 15
j_gene: TRBJ2-1
CDR3nt: TGTGCCAGCAGTGAATTTAGGGGTTTAACCCATGAGCAGTTCTTC
CDR3aa: CASSEFRGLTHEQFF

d_gene: TRBD2
v_gene: TRBV2
abundance: many
len: 17
j_gene: TRBJ2-1
CDR3nt: TGTGCCAGCAGTGAACTAGCGGGGGATGGTATGGGGAATGAGCAGTTCTTC
CDR3aa: CASSELAGDGMGNEQFF

d_gene: NA
v_gene: TRBV12-3/TRBV12-4
abundance: few
len: 16
j_gene: TRBJ2-2
CDR3nt: TGTGCCAGCAGTTTACGTCAGAACCGGAACACCGGGGAGCTGTTTTTT
CDR3aa: CASSLRQNRNTGELFF

d_gene: NA
v_gene: TRBV20-1
abundance: NA
len: 13
j_gene: TRBJ1-1
CDR3nt: TGCAGTGCTAGGTACAGGGAGAACACTGAAGCTTTCTTT
CDR3aa: CSARYRENTEAFF

d_gene: NA
v_gene: TRBV4-2
abundance: NA
len: 16
j_gene: TRBJ1-2
CDR3nt: TGTGCCAGCAGCCAAACGGACCGGAAAGTTAACTATGGCTACACCTTC
CDR3aa: CASSQTDRKVNYGYTF

d_gene: TRBD2
v_gene: TRBV4-1
abundance: few
len: 16
j_gene: TRBJ2-1
CDR3nt: TGCGCCAGCAGCCAAGAAGGGACTAGGGTGTTTAGTGAGCAGTTCTTC
CDR3aa: CASSQEGTRVFSEQFF